Listed below are T cell receptor beta chains from one sample, sequenced in a study of blood T cells in healthy people across ages. Via MiXCR, TCRdb re-called the 5' RACE reads, giving one row per CDR3 protein. The sample lists about 1.1 million distinct CDR3 sequences; 35% to 40% were seen once. The sample was blood. Every receptor here comes from a man between 18 and 29 years old in good health. The CDR3 runs from the conserved cysteine through the conserved F or W. The D gene is left open where the match is weak. Part of the rows lack a size; the others show once, few, many or a class for expanded clones.

j_call v_call clone_size d_call cdr3_length cdr3_nt cdr3_aa
TRBJ1-6 TRBV12-3/TRBV12-4 few TRBD1 15 TGTGCCAGCAGTCCCCGGGACAGCGGTAATTCACCCCTCCACTTT CASSPRDSGNSPLHF
TRBJ2-3 TRBV9 few TRBD2 16 TGTGCCAGCAGCCCAGGGACTAGCGACGGCACAGATACGCAGTATTTT CASSPGTSDGTDTQYF
TRBJ1-2 TRBV2 few . 13 TGTGCCAGCAGTGAAGGGTTGGGGACGGGCTACACCTTC CASSEGLGTGYTF
TRBJ2-1 TRBV4-1 few TRBD2 15 TGCGCCAGCAGCACTTTAGGGACTAGCGGAAATGAGCAGTTCTTC CASSTLGTSGNEQFF
TRBJ2-3 TRBV4-1 . . 15 TGCGCCAGCAGCCAAGCGGTAGCCCCCACAGATACGCAGTATTTT CASSQAVAPTDTQYF
TRBJ2-7 TRBV7-2 . . 15 TGTGCCAGCAGCTTCGAGGACAGACCTTACAATGAGCAGTACTTC CASSFEDRPYNEQYF
TRBJ1-5 TRBV7-6 . . 16 TGTGCCAGCAGCCGAAACTCGGACGCAAGCAATCAGCCCCAGCATTTT CASSRNSDASNQPQHF
TRBJ2-5 TRBV5-1 few . 15 TGCGCCAGCAGTTATACAGGGAGACTACAAGAGACCCAGTACTTC CASSYTGRLQETQYF
TRBJ1-1 TRBV29-1 . . 11 TGCAGCGTTGAAGAGGGGGAGGAATCTTTCTTT CSVEEGEESFF
TRBJ2-1 TRBV20-1 few . 14 TGCAGTGCTAGACTACTAGTCCCCCACAATGAGCAGTTCTTC CSARLLVPHNEQFF
TRBJ1-6 TRBV2 few . 13 TGTGCCAGCTCCGCGGGAGGGTACTCACCCCTCCACTTT CASSAGGYSPLHF
TRBJ2-3 TRBV20-1 few . 13 TGCAGTGCGTCAGGGGTTGGCACAGATACGCAGTATTTT CSASGVGTDTQYF
TRBJ2-5 TRBV6-5 many . 14 TGTGCCAGCAGTTATTCCGGGGGCCAAGAGACCCAGTACTTC CASSYSGGQETQYF
TRBJ2-7 TRBV9 . . 13 TGTGCCAGCAGCAGGGGTCTTACCGTAGAGCAGTACTTC CASSRGLTVEQYF
TRBJ1-2 TRBV14 few TRBD1 17 TGTGCCAGCAGCCAAGGGACAGGCGTTTTGGGGAACTATGGCTACACCTTC CASSQGTGVLGNYGYTF
TRBJ1-6 TRBV28 . . 15 TGTGCCAGCAGTTTGACAGGCTCCTATAATTCACCCCTCCACTTT CASSLTGSYNSPLHF